This paragraph covers one TCR beta chain sequence. The clone's antigen remains unknown. Base-call qualities are not available, and no considerably larger clone is one nucleotide away. The sample has other DNA sequences that encode this CDR3 too. This sample stems from a study of shared clonotypes between healthy human individuals (dated by TCRdb to 2020 to 2022). About the full investigation: A couple of women and a few men aged 18 to 49 years were included in the cohort. For each donor, three plates each were used for CD4 naive and CD4 memory, two plates were used for CD8 naive, and one plate was used for CD8 memory. To estimate repertoire size and how much clonotypes are shared between individuals, the study performed deep sequencing of blood TCR repertoires from a handful of healthy adults. Different laboratories and diverse techniques were used to prepare libraries and sequence TCR repertoires, to increase sequencing depth and limit assay-specific biases. Between about 0.85 and 9.5 billion PBMCs per donor were obtained by leukapheresis. The investigation overall reported the following: Based on pairwise subsampling, the degree of clonotype sharing among donors was expected to be affected by sequencing depth. Sampling was limited to blood, and TCR repertoires in tissue likely differ from TCR repertoires in blood. Across several donors, approximately 5% of naive CD4, around 3.5% of naive CD8, around 2.5% of memory CD4, and approximately 0.42% of memory CD8 clonotypes were shared. Because the study included a small number of donors, the genetic and exposure-history diversity represented was limited. Naive subsets generally had larger estimated clonotype richness than memory subsets did. Rarefaction of sorted-subset datasets indicated incomplete sequencing despite the large sequencing depth. Clonotypes shared by all four sorted-subset donors showed higher generation probabilities than non-shared clonotypes.

For this chain, trimming is 4 bases at the V end and 0 bases at the J end, and the number of junction bases without a gene match is 6. The CDR3, cysteine through phenylalanine, is 16 amino acids long. Only CDR3 DNA remains: 48 bases, in frame from the first base. Looking up the germline V gene yields CDR1 KGHSH and CDR2 LQKENI. Using the deep immunoSEQ assay, TCR CDR3 regions were amplified from genomic DNA by multiplex PCR. For each cell subset, the extracted genomic DNA was distributed evenly across all wells of several immunoSEQ 96-well plates, and each plate served as one replicate. For sorted subsets, roughly 0.2 ug genomic DNA, equal to about 30,000 T cell genomes, was loaded into each replicate PCR. Purified libraries were quantified with a Qubit 3.0 fluorometer, sized on a Bioanalyzer 2100, and re-quantified with the KAPA Library Quantification kit. Every immunoSEQ 96-well plate was sequenced on a dedicated single-read 150-cycle Illumina NextSeq 550 flow cell. As for the original processing: Because the immunoSEQ output included only junctional sequences and no quality scores, the filtering could not be the same as the filtering used for full-length reads. Sequences were annotated with PyIR, a Python wrapper for IgBLAST v1.9, and V/J genes and CDR3 were assigned using IMGT germline references. Reads with weak V/J assignments (E-value above 1e-6), missing CDR3, stop codons, out-of-frame junctions, or ambiguous translated residues were removed. V3J clonotypes were defined as sequences sharing the same inferred V gene, J gene, and CDR3 amino acid sequence. The percentage overlap between two repertoires was calculated by dividing the number of shared unique clonotypes by the size of the smaller repertoire. Repertoire richness was assessed with RTK rarefaction, the Chao1 estimator, and Recon v2.1 estimates of unobserved clonotypes. For all TCRbeta clonotypes obtained by the gDNA method from a handful of donors, generation probabilities were computed with OLGA. This is the immuneACCESS table as TCRdb keeps it, with only in-frame sequences that have V and J called. A part of the clones is gone; compared with another copy, unresolved V genes explain less than half, and the rest is unexplained. V and J calls and clone size are copied from that table; D and trimming were computed from the DNA. The sample table shows a few million clones, and approximately 94% are seen once. The top ten clones comprise around 0.14% of the sample.

Healthy HIV-negative adults with no recently reported acute infections or vaccinations were included as donors. All donors were Caucasian adults living in Nashville, Tennessee, USA. CD4+ T cells were enriched by magnetic negative selection, after which naive cells were positively selected on CD45RA and the negative fraction was taken as the memory subset. Blood was collected by leukapheresis, and PBMCs were isolated by Ficoll-Histopaque density gradient centrifugation and then cryopreserved in liquid nitrogen vapor phase. Analytical flow cytometry was used to check the purity and quantity of every magnetically sorted T cell population. From each sorted fraction, genomic DNA was isolated and quantified by UV absorbance on a Nanodrop 2000c.

Sample: naive CD4+ T cells sorted from blood. The cell subset or site tag for this specimen amounts to: CD45RA+ positively selected. The clonotype comes from a man aged 18 to 35 in good health. Here the chain combines TRBV18 and TRBJ2-3; 8 middle bases align to TRBD2. In nucleotides, the sequence is TGTGCCAGCTCACGAACTAGCGGAGCTAGCACAGATACGCAGTATTTT. This yields the protein CASSRTSGASTDTQYF.